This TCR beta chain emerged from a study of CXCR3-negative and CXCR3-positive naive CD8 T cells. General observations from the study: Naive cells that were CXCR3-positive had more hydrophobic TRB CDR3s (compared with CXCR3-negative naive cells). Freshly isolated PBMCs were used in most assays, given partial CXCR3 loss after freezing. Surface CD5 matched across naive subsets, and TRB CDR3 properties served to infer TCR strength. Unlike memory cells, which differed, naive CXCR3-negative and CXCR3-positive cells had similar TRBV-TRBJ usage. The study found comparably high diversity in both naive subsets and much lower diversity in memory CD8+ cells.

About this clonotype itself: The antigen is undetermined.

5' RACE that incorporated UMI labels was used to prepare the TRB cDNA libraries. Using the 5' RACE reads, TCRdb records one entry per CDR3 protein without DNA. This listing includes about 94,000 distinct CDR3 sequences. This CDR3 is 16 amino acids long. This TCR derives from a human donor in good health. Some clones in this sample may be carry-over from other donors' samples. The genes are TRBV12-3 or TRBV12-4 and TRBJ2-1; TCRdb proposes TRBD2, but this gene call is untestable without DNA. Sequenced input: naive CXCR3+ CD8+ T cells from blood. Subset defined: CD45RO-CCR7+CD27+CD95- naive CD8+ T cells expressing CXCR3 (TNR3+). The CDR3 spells CASSLSGEGPYNEQFF.